This TCR beta chain was captured by sequencing in a study of blood T cell repertoires in COVID-19 (dated by TCRdb to 2019 to 2021). Regarding the research as a whole: Samples covering the acute and convalescent phases of COVID-19 were provided by collaborators in the United States, Italy and Spain. The prospective study material was composed of cDNA or gDNA derived from T cells, B-cell-depleted T cells, or PBMCs. Deeply sampled blood TCRbeta repertoires from subjects exposed to, actively infected with, or recovered from COVID-19 were included in the dataset. The repertoires were released in a freely available public database intended as a resource for research on the immune response to SARS-CoV-2. The samples were drawn from the first 160 participants of the ongoing ImmuneRACE study and from some 1,300 subjects provided by 6 global collaborators. Sample metadata almost always included a de-identified subject ID, COVID-19 status, age in years and sex. HLA class I and class II types, where available, came from metadata supplied by the sample provider rather than from assay-based typing.

With regard to this clone: The antigen it binds to is not known. No quality values exist for individual bases; no much larger clone is one base distant. The sample has other DNA sequences that encode this CDR3 too.

TCRbeta CDR3 regions were amplified from genomic DNA using the immunoSEQ Assay, a bias-controlled multiplex PCR. The study's own analysis went as follows. The number of nucleated cells in each sample was estimated by amplification of reference gene primers within the assay. Sequence reads were collapsed and filtered to measure the absolute abundance of every unique TCRbeta CDR3 rearrangement. For each sample, productive Simpson clonality was calculated as the square root of Simpson's diversity index over productive rearrangements. TCRdb took over this immuneACCESS table, retaining in-frame rearrangements with V and J assigned. Such tables are incomplete; in checked studies, under half of the missing clones stem from an unresolved V gene, and the remainder is unexplained. Clonal size and the V and J genes are those of that table, whereas D and trimming came from the DNA. The sample includes 220,000 or so clones, with approximately 90% observed a single time. Together, the top ten hold approximately 3.5% of the sample.

On the study overall, not on this receptor specifically: The quantity of clinical and demographic metadata differed by source and by participant and was supplied without curation.

The CDR3 spans 14 residues, from the cysteine through the phenylalanine. The only DNA kept is the CDR3, 42 bases in frame from the first base. Germline trimming: 4 bases from V, 4 bases from J; junction bases outside gene matches: 4. CDR1 and CDR2 were assigned from the germline V gene (reference sequence) as LGHDT and YNNKEL. Participants in the prospective study were enrolled through a virtual design, were aged roughly 18 to 95 years, and lived in approximately 24 United States geographic areas. In the prospective study, cohorts were assigned on the basis of participant-reported clinical history obtained from a screening survey and a study questionnaire. Mobile phlebotomists in the prospective study collected whole blood, serum and a nasopharyngeal or oropharyngeal swab from every participant. Participants in the prospective study had the option to provide additional blood draws and questionnaires over an approximately 2-month period. Before DNA extraction, prospective study blood samples were shipped either frozen or at room temperature.

The sequencing sample was made of PBMCs or T cells enriched from blood (not recorded which). Recombination connected TRBV3-1 (or the pseudogene TRBV3-2) to TRBJ1-5, with 7 middle bases fitting TRBD1. The source is a woman aged 18-29 years in a cohort exposed to, infected with or recovered from COVID-19 (not recorded which). The CDR3 sequence is CASSLSGGNQPQHF. In nucleotides, the sequence is TGTGCCAGCAGCCTGTCAGGGGGGAATCAGCCCCAGCATTTT.